The present TCR beta chain was sequenced within a study of T-cell reconstitution after alpha-beta-depleted transplantation in children. This clonotype was found a few times. Unique molecular identifiers were built into the TCRbeta library. TCRdb independently ran MiXCR on the PCR reads; one entry per CDR3 protein. The sample includes some 640,000 distinct CDR3 sequences, roughly 15% seen only once; the top ten take approximately 1%. The CDR3 runs to 13 residues. The ends were cut back, 2 bases at V and 7 bases at J, with 14 bases in the middle. Germline V gene sequence: CDR1 GTSNPN, CDR2 SVGIG (reference sequence).

The V and J genes are TRBV30 and TRBJ1-2; D possibly corresponds to TRBD1 (5 bases). The material sequenced was PBMCs from the stem cell graft donor, taken from the stem cell graft. The receptor was derived from a human donor who donated a stem cell graft to a child with acute myeloid leukemia. The CDR3: CAWSRDRSLGYTF. In nucleotides, the CDR3 is TGTGCCTGGAGTAGGGACCGCTCCCTTGGCTACACCTTC.